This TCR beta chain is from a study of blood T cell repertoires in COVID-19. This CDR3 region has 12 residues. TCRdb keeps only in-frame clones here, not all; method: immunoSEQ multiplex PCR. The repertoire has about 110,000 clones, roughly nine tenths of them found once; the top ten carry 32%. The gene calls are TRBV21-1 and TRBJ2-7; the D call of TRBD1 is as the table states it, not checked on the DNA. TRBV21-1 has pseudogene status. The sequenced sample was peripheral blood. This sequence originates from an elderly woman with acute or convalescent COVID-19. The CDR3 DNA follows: TGTGCCAGCCACAGTGTGTTTCTGACAAAGTCCTTC. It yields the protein CASHSVFLTKSF.